A single sample gave rise to the 3 T cell receptor beta chains below, sequenced in a study of graft-versus-host responses after intestinal transplantation. Repertoires were generated with immunoSEQ multiplex PCR, while TCRdb's copy carries only in-frame clones and drops some. The sample has 15,000 or so clones, 93% seen once. The sample here was PBMCs, taken 950 to 1,300 days after intestinal transplantation. The receptors shown here come from a human patient who received an intestinal transplant, so some T cells may come from the graft donor.

This chain uses TRBV6-5 with TRBJ1-2, with 8 bases lining up with TRBD1. Germline lookup yields CDR1 MNHEY and CDR2 SVGAGI. The CDR3 sequence is 12 residues long. Trimming cost V 8 bases and J 6 bases; bases outside gene matches: 5. CDR3 in amino acids: CASRYRGDGYTF. CDR3 DNA sequence: TGTGCCAGCCGATACAGGGGGGATGGCTACACCTTC.

This clone was observed a single time. The rearrangement joins TRBV12-5 to TRBJ1-2, with 8 positions matching TRBD1. Germline CDR1 LGHNT, CDR2 FRNRAP. V dropped 2 bases and J dropped 3; count of bases not matched to a gene: 17. CDR3 length: 19 amino acids. The CDR3 nucleotides are TGTGCTAGTGGTTTGATAACCGGGACAGGACCACTTGGGGACTATGGCTACACCTTC. Translating gives CASGLITGTGPLGDYGYTF.

The J gene is TRBJ2-4, the V gene TRBV18, with D unresolved. This CDR3 has 13 residues. Germline CDR1 KGHSH, CDR2 LQKENI. The germline V and J ends were trimmed by 4 bases and 7 bases, with 11 bases remaining between them. Here the CDR3 reads CASSLSDGNIQYF. The CDR3 DNA is TGTGCCAGCTCACTATCTGACGGGAACATTCAGTACTTC.